This T cell receptor beta chain was found in a study of blood T cell repertoires in COVID-19. Study overall: Samples representing acute and convalescent COVID-19 were sourced from the United States, Italy and Spain. T cells, B-cell-depleted T cells, or PBMCs provided the cDNA or gDNA that served as material.

This CDR3 is 17 amino acids long. The J segment lost 6 bases and the V segment lost 2 bases, leaving 12 bases of the junction unmatched. CDR1 is SGHDT, CDR2 YYEEEE, per germline. As processed by the authors: Nucleated cell number was recorded as an estimate derived from reference gene primer amplification. Here immunoSEQ multiplex PCR was the method, and the copy in TCRdb shows in-frame clones only, minus some. The V and J calls and clone size were taken over from that table, and D and trimming were inferred from the DNA. The sample lists approximately 75,000 clones, around 90% occurring once. The sequencing input was peripheral blood. This chain uses TRBV5-6 with TRBJ2-1, with 9 bases fitting TRBD1. The sequence was collected from a man between 45 and 60 years old with acute or convalescent COVID-19. CDR3 nucleotide sequence: TGTGCCAGCAGCTTCCGGGCCACAGGGACAGGGTTCAATGAGCAGTTCTTC. Protein product: CASSFRATGTGFNEQFF.